The rows below give T cell receptor beta chains drawn from one sample of a study of early T cells in non-severe SARS-CoV-2 infection. One entry per CDR3 protein results from TCRdb running MiXCR on the 5' RACE reads. Of just under 60,000 distinct CDR3 sequences in the sample, less than 9.5% were seen once. Source material: whole blood. These receptor sequences come from an adult who was a healthcare worker with PCR-confirmed SARS-CoV-2 infection or an uninfected control (not recorded which). Both conserved end residues are part of each CDR3. Fields, in order: clone size, V gene, J gene, D gene, CDR3 protein, CDR3 DNA. A D gene is named only where the DNA matches it firmly. Only part of the rows carry a size: once, few, many, or a class if the clone is expanded.

many	TRBV5-4	TRBJ2-3	-	CATLRAETDTQYF	TGTGCCACATTAAGGGCGGAGACAGATACGCAGTATTTT
few	TRBV5-4	TRBJ2-1	TRBD2	CASSPPTSENEQFF	TGTGCCAGCAGCCCCCCGACTAGCGAGAATGAGCAGTTCTTC
many	TRBV28	TRBJ2-7	-	CASSSGQYEQYF	TGTGCCAGCAGTTCCGGGCAGTACGAGCAGTACTTC
many	TRBV10-3	TRBJ2-3	TRBD2	CAIKTGGRSTDTQYF	TGTGCCATCAAGACGGGAGGGAGGAGCACAGATACGCAGTATTTT
-	TRBV20-1	TRBJ1-1	-	CIAEGRGTGTEAFF	TGCATTGCTGAAGGCCGGGGGACGGGGACTGAAGCTTTCTTT
many	TRBV10-3	TRBJ1-6	TRBD1	CASRQGDISPLHF	TGTGCCTCCCGACAGGGGGATATTTCACCCCTCCACTTT
many	TRBV18	TRBJ2-1	-	CASSRIGQGSTNEQFF	TGTGCCAGCTCGCGGATTGGGCAGGGTAGCACGAATGAGCAGTTCTTC
-	TRBV30	TRBJ1-1	-	CAWSVLYTEAFF	TGTGCCTGGAGTGTTCTGTACACTGAAGCTTTCTTT
many	TRBV9	TRBJ2-7	TRBD1	CASSVAPQGASYEQYF	TGTGCCAGCAGCGTAGCTCCACAGGGGGCATCCTACGAGCAGTACTTC
many	TRBV24-1	TRBJ2-3	-	CATGTHTSTDTQYF	TGTGCCACCGGGACACACACTAGCACAGATACGCAGTATTTT
-	TRBV12-3/TRBV12-4	TRBJ2-1	-	CASRSHRAQKSYNEQFF	TGTGCCAGCCGTTCCCATCGGGCCCAAAAATCCTACAATGAGCAGTTCTTC
-	TRBV5-4	TRBJ2-7	-	CASSRDRYEQYF	TGTGCCAGCTCCCGGGACCGATACGAGCAGTACTTC
few	TRBV7-2	TRBJ2-4	-	CASSLAPIGAKNIQYF	TGTGCCAGCAGCTTAGCGCCGATAGGAGCCAAAAACATTCAGTACTTC
few	TRBV27	TRBJ2-1	-	CASSLSHSYNEQFF	TGTGCCAGCAGTTTAAGCCACTCCTACAATGAGCAGTTCTTC
-	TRBV5-1	TRBJ2-4	-	CASSFLPGPAAKNIQYF	TGCGCCAGCAGCTTCCTTCCAGGGCCCGCTGCCAAAAACATTCAGTACTTC
few	TRBV20-1	TRBJ2-1	TRBD2	CSARASGDEQFF	TGCAGTGCTAGAGCTAGCGGGGATGAGCAGTTCTTC
-	TRBV30	TRBJ1-2	TRBD1	CAWSVGQLNYGYTF	TGTGCCTGGAGTGTGGGACAGCTGAACTATGGCTACACCTTC
many	TRBV10-2	TRBJ1-4	-	CASRPPGSLNEKLFF	TGCGCCAGCAGACCTCCGGGGAGCCTTAATGAAAAACTGTTTTTT
-	TRBV20-1	TRBJ1-2	-	CSASPLFYGYTF	TGCAGTGCTAGTCCACTCTTTTATGGCTACACCTTC
many	TRBV28	TRBJ2-5	TRBD1	CASSPGQGYWETQYF	TGTGCCAGCAGCCCGGGACAGGGGTACTGGGAGACCCAGTACTTC
many	TRBV5-5	TRBJ1-4	-	CASSGPDRHNEKLFF	TGTGCCAGCAGCGGGCCGGACAGACATAATGAAAAACTGTTTTTT
few	TRBV15	TRBJ2-1	-	CATSPRDAANEQFF	TGTGCCACCAGCCCCCGGGACGCGGCTAATGAGCAGTTCTTC
-	TRBV28	TRBJ2-7	-	CASSFGQKSMYF	TGTGCCAGCAGTTTTGGGCAAAAGTCTATGTACTTC
many	TRBV6-1	TRBJ2-3	TRBD2	CASNIAERGTQYF	TGTGCCAGCAACATAGCCGAGCGGGGCACGCAGTATTTT
-	TRBV7-2	TRBJ1-6	-	CASSLGVTLLNSPLHF	TGTGCCAGCAGCTTAGGGGTGACCTTACTAAATTCACCCCTCCACTTT
many	TRBV28	TRBJ2-7	TRBD1	CASSFGQGINYEQYF	TGTGCCAGCAGTTTTGGACAGGGAATCAACTACGAGCAGTACTTC
-	TRBV4-2	TRBJ1-2	-	CASSQDMGQGVGGYTF	TGTGCCAGCAGCCAAGACATGGGCCAAGGAGTAGGTGGCTACACCTTC
few	TRBV5-6	TRBJ2-3	-	CASSLQATDTQYF	TGTGCCAGCAGCTTACAGGCAACAGATACGCAGTATTTT
few	TRBV28	TRBJ1-1	-	CASSPQGRVNTEAFF	TGTGCCAGCAGTCCTCAGGGACGGGTGAACACTGAAGCTTTCTTT
many	TRBV7-3	TRBJ2-1	-	CASSLAASYNEQFF	TGTGCCAGCAGCTTAGCGGCTAGTTACAATGAGCAGTTCTTC
many	TRBV7-7	TRBJ2-1	TRBD2	CASSPLAGVLGEQFF	TGTGCCAGCAGCCCCCTAGCGGGTGTCCTTGGTGAGCAGTTCTTC
-	TRBV28	TRBJ2-4	TRBD2	CASSFLAGEGLAKNIQYF	TGTGCCAGCAGTTTTCTAGCGGGTGAGGGGCTAGCCAAAAACATTCAGTACTTC
many	TRBV14	TRBJ2-7	-	CASSQGFYEQYF	TGTGCCAGCAGCCAGGGTTTCTACGAGCAGTACTTC
many	TRBV6-6	TRBJ1-5	-	CASSYNTRDQPQHF	TGTGCCAGCAGTTACAATACTCGGGATCAGCCCCAGCATTTT
few	TRBV7-9	TRBJ2-1	-	CASSFPLRDYNEQFF	TGTGCCAGCAGCTTCCCTCTAAGGGACTACAATGAGCAGTTCTTC
few	TRBV7-2	TRBJ2-7	TRBD2	CASSPSGRAFFF	TGTGCCAGCAGCCCAAGCGGGAGGGCCTTCTTCTTC
many	TRBV5-1	TRBJ2-1	-	CASSQTLARLGNEQFF	TGCGCCAGCAGCCAAACCCTTGCAAGGCTGGGGAATGAGCAGTTCTTC
many	TRBV5-5	TRBJ2-1	TRBD2	CASSPGGSTYNEQFF	TGTGCCAGCAGCCCTGGCGGGAGCACCTACAATGAGCAGTTCTTC
few	TRBV28	TRBJ2-1	-	CASTGREPWNEQFF	TGTGCCAGCACGGGCAGGGAGCCCTGGAATGAGCAGTTCTTC
few	TRBV29-1	TRBJ2-5	-	CSAREGQETQYF	TGCAGCGCCAGAGAGGGCCAAGAGACCCAGTACTTC
many	TRBV20-1	TRBJ2-1	-	CSARDMRGENNEQFF	TGCAGTGCTAGAGATATGCGCGGGGAAAACAATGAGCAGTTCTTC
many	TRBV18	TRBJ2-3	-	CASSPTAGRDTQYF	TGTGCCAGCTCACCAACAGCGGGCCGAGATACGCAGTATTTT
many	TRBV28	TRBJ2-3	-	CASSLSNTDTQYF	TGTGCCAGCAGCCTCTCGAACACAGATACGCAGTATTTT
-	TRBV7-6	TRBJ2-2	TRBD2	CASSLQREAPGELFF	TGTGCCAGCAGCTTACAGCGGGAGGCCCCCGGGGAGCTGTTTTTT
-	TRBV5-1	TRBJ2-5	-	CASSLGGISETQYF	TGCGCCAGCAGCCTGGGCGGAATATCCGAGACCCAGTACTTC
-	TRBV27	TRBJ2-1	TRBD1	CASSTWTGGGNEQFF	TGTGCCAGCAGTACCTGGACAGGGGGGGGCAATGAGCAGTTCTTC
many	TRBV20-1	TRBJ2-1	TRBD2	CSARGAGGQISYNEQFF	TGCAGTGCTAGAGGCGCGGGAGGGCAGATTTCCTACAATGAGCAGTTCTTC